The next 16 T cell receptor beta chains were all read from a single sample in a study of OX40 agonist ivuxolimab in advanced cancers. Produced via immunoSEQ multiplex PCR; TCRdb's table is partial and in-frame only. The data show roughly 40,000 clones, with approximately 78% seen just once and 1.9% held by the top ten. Sequenced here: CD4+ or CD8+ T cells sorted from blood, sampled in a trial of the OX40 agonist ivuxolimab. The receptors stem from an adult with an advanced solid tumor such as melanoma, head and neck, liver or kidney cancer.

The chain carries TRBV5-6 and TRBJ2-7, with TRBD2 as a possible D gene (6 bases). Germline CDR1 is SGHDT and CDR2 is YYEEEE. Deletions cut 4 bases from V and 4 bases from J, with 9 bases between. The CDR3 contains 12 residues. The CDR3: CASSTTSYEQYF. The CDR3 DNA follows: TGTGCCAGCAGCACGACTAGTTACGAGCAGTACTTC.

The chain combines TRBV28 with TRBJ2-5; D is unresolved. CDR1 is MDHEN, CDR2 SYDVKM, per germline. The V end was cut by 2 bases, the J end by 5 bases, with 6 bases between. This CDR3 region has 12 residues. The CDR3 region has the DNA TGTGCCAGCAGTTTAGGGCTCGAGACCCAGTACTTC. This codes for CASSLGLETQYF.

The V call is TRBV19, the J call TRBJ1-5; 8 bases line up with TRBD1. The CDR3 has 16 amino acids. J lost 3 bases, V lost 5 bases, and 9 bases had no gene match. Germline assignment: CDR1 LNHDA and CDR2 SQIVND (reference sequence). The CDR3 sequence: CASSLIGQGFNQPQHF. The CDR3 DNA sequence: TGTGCCAGTAGTTTGATAGGACAGGGTTTCAATCAGCCCCAGCATTTT.

CDR3 in DNA: TGCAGTGCTAGAGAATGGCCAGAGCAGTTCTTC. Translation gives CSAREWPEQFF. The V gene is TRBV20-1, the J gene TRBJ2-1; no clear D. CDR1 and CDR2 (germline): DFQATT, SNEGSKA (reference sequence). The CDR3 extends over 11 amino acids. Trimming left V 0 bases short and J 10 bases short, with 7 bases between.

The V call is TRBV5-1, the J call TRBJ2-3; unclear D gene. Per germline, CDR1 SGHRS and CDR2 YFSETQ. V lost 2 bases, J lost 2 bases, and 6 bases lay in between. The CDR3 runs to 13 residues. The CDR3 DNA follows: TGCGCCAGCAGCTTCGACGACACAGATACGCAGTATTTT. It encodes CASSFDDTDTQYF.

The chain has TRBV23-1 and TRBJ1-1; 7 nucleotides agree with TRBD1. TRBV23-1 is recorded as an ORF, its role being uncertain. J gave up 5 bases and V 9 bases, and 12 bases lay outside the gene matches. The CDR3 runs 14 residues. CDR3 in DNA: TGCGCCAGTCGTGTCACAGGGGAGTCGACTGAAGCTTTCTTT. Amino acid sequence: CASRVTGESTEAFF.

The CDR3: CATTGGYEQYF. The CDR3 DNA follows: TGTGCCACCACAGGAGGCTACGAGCAGTACTTC. This chain links TRBV6-5 with TRBJ2-7; possibly TRBD1 or TRBD2 for D (5 bases each). The CDR3 covers 11 residues. The V and J ends lost 10 bases and 3 bases respectively, with 10 bases between them. Germline V gene lookup returns CDR1 MNHEY and CDR2 SVGAGI.

This sequence joins TRBV7-6 and TRBJ2-5; D is possibly TRBD2 (5 bases). Germline CDR1 and CDR2: SGHVS and FNYEAQ. The CDR3 length is 14 residues. Trimming cost V 2 bases and J 1 base, with 8 bases left between them. The CDR3 sequence is CASSLLARQETQYF. The CDR3 nucleotides read TGTGCCAGCAGCTTACTAGCCCGCCAAGAGACCCAGTACTTC.

This clone was detected a few times. This CDR3 is CASSHPRRGQPVSTEAFF. CDR3 coding DNA: TGCGCCAGCAGCCATCCTCGCAGGGGGCAACCTGTCAGCACTGAAGCTTTCTTT. V is TRBV4-1 and J is TRBJ1-1, with 8 positions matching TRBD1. Germline V gene data show CDR1 as MGHRA and CDR2 as YSYEKL. J lost 4 bases, V lost 3 bases, and 16 bases had no gene match. The CDR3 extends over 18 amino acids.

This chain connects TRBV7-2 to TRBJ2-3, with a tentative D call TRBD2 (5 bases). The V gene lost 5 bases and the J gene lost 9 bases, with 15 bases spanning the gap. The CDR3 runs 13 residues. The germline CDR1 and CDR2 sequences are SGHTA and FQGNSA. DNA for the CDR3: TGTGCCAGCAGCCTGGGAGAGTCTCGCACGCAGTATTTT. This codes for CASSLGESRTQYF.

This sequence joins TRBV5-1 and TRBJ1-1; D gene ambiguous. This CDR3 is built from 15 residues. Trimming took 0 bases from V and 0 from J, leaving 9 bases between them. Germline CDR1 and CDR2: SGHRS and YFSETQ. CDR3 nucleotides: TGCGCCAGCAGCTTGGACCCGAGCCTGAACACTGAAGCTTTCTTT. This translates into CASSLDPSLNTEAFF.

Only a few counts were recorded for this clone. The chain is built from TRBV28 and TRBJ2-5; 8 nucleotides agree with TRBD1. The DNA end is a closer match to TRBJ2-7, so the J assignment may be wrong. Germline CDR1 and CDR2: MDHEN and SYDVKM. CDR3 length: 13 residues. The CDR3 sequence: CASSPGGPYEQYF. As DNA, the CDR3 is TGTGCCAGCAGTCCAGGGGGCCCGTACGAGCAGTACTTC.

The V call is TRBV9, the J call TRBJ1-1; D is unresolved. The CDR3 runs to 13 residues. Looked up from germline, CDR1 is SGDLS and CDR2 is YYNGEE. V was shortened by 2 bases and J by 1 base, with 6 bases between the two germline ends. The CDR3, as DNA: TGTGCCAGCAGCGTCTGGGCGAACACTGAAGCTTTCTTT. Amino acid sequence: CASSVWANTEAFF.

The rearrangement uses TRBV30 and TRBJ1-1; the D gene is possibly TRBD1 (5 bases). CDR1 and CDR2 (germline): GTSNPN, SVGIG (reference sequence). The CDR3 loop spans 15 amino acids. Trimming took 3 bases from V and 4 from J, leaving 18 bases between them. DNA of the CDR3: TGTGCCTGGAGATTGCTCGGGACGGTGGGCACTGAAGCTTTCTTT. This codes for CAWRLLGTVGTEAFF.

The gene calls are TRBV2 and TRBJ2-1; 8 bases fit TRBD2. CDR1 SNHLY and CDR2 FYNNEI come from the germline V gene. This CDR3 contains 17 residues. V lost 3 bases, J lost 4 bases, and 11 bases stayed unmatched. Written as DNA, the CDR3 is TGTGCCAGCAGTGACGGGCTAGCGGGCGGGGGGTACAATGAGCAGTTCTTC. As protein: CASSDGLAGGGYNEQFF.

This clone occurred once. V usage is TRBV5-6 and J usage is TRBJ2-3; D gene uncertain. V gave up 0 bases and J gave up 5 bases, with 7 bases separating them. Germline loops: CDR1 SGHDT, CDR2 YYEEEE. The CDR3 contains 13 residues. In DNA, the CDR3 is TGTGCCAGCAGCTTGGTGGAGCGAGATACGCAGTATTTT. Encoded protein: CASSLVERDTQYF.